This paragraph covers one T cell receptor (beta chain) sequence. What it recognizes is unknown. Profiling relied on immunoSEQ multiplex PCR, and the TCRdb table lists in-frame clones only, not all of them. The repertoire holds some 1,900,000 clones, with approximately 94% as singletons. This sample is part of a study of shared clonotypes between healthy human individuals. Findings and caveats of the study: Larger estimated richness was generally recorded for naive subsets relative to memory subsets.

CD45RO-negative CD8 cells positively selected for CCR7 made up the naive population, which excluded terminally differentiated effector memory CD45RA+ cells. The CDR3 sequence is 15 residues long. The ends lost 0 bases at V and 2 bases at J; junction bases unmatched: 6. The germline gives CDR1 GTSNPN, CDR2 SVGIG (reference sequence). Sequences were obtained from naive CD8+ T cells sorted from blood. The chain has TRBV30 and TRBJ2-5, with 7 bases that match TRBD1. This TCR came from a man younger than 35 in good health. CDR3 residues: CAWSVLGTVQETQYF. For the CDR3, the DNA is TGTGCCTGGAGTGTACTAGGGACAGTTCAAGAGACCCAGTACTTC.